The subject of this entry is one T cell receptor (beta chain). Its target is not known. Primers used in a second PCR of about 6 to 11 cycles were a sample-barcoded 5' primer and a J-beta primer mix. From the 5' RACE reads, TCRdb called clonotypes with MiXCR, one entry per CDR3 protein. The sample has hundreds of thousands of distinct CDR3 sequences; roughly 21% are singletons. Germline values: CDR1 SQVTM, CDR2 ANQGSEA. The CDR3 is 13 amino acids. The V and J ends lost 3 bases and 6 bases, in that order; junction bases with no gene match: 2. This sample was included in a study of blood T cells in healthy people across ages. The study's findings and limits: Comparison with aged donors showed that long-lived donors had more naive CD4+ cells and higher diversity.

Sequenced input: blood. This chain links TRBV29-1 with TRBJ2-7, with 13 bases that match TRBD2. The clonotype originates from a man in his 70s in good health. The CDR3 nucleotides read TGCAGCGTTGACCGACTAGCGGGAGGCGAGCAGTACTTC. It is translated as CSVDRLAGGEQYF.